The rows below give T cell receptor beta chains drawn from one sample of a study of cytomegalovirus exposure and HLA in healthy donors. Sequencing was performed with immunoSEQ multiplex PCR; in TCRdb, only in-frame clones are kept and a portion is missing. The sample contains about 72,000 clones, roughly four fifths of which appear only once. The sequencing sample was made of PBMCs. These receptors were obtained from a man younger than 30 in good health and CMV-seronegative. Both conserved end residues are part of each CDR3. The order of the fields is J gene, V gene, CDR3 length, clone size, D gene, CDR3 DNA, CDR3 protein. D genes are given only for firm matches. The size entry is marked missing in some rows and otherwise reads once, few, many or a size class.

TRBJ2-7	TRBV7-2	15	NA	TRBD1	TGTGCCAGCAGCCAGGACAGGGGTTTGCCCTACGAGCAGTACTTC	CASSQDRGLPYEQYF
TRBJ2-7	TRBV7-2	14	NA	TRBD2	TGTGCCAGCAGCCATAGCGGGGGAACCTACGAGCAGTACTTC	CASSHSGGTYEQYF
TRBJ1-1	TRBV5-1	13	NA	NA	TGCGCCAGCAGCTTGACCACGGCCCTAGGCGCTTTCTTT	CASSLTTALGAFF
TRBJ2-7	TRBV6-5	15	once	NA	TGTGCCAGCAGTTACTCACAGAGCCGGGTAGGGGGTCGGTACTTC	CASSYSQSRVGGRYF
TRBJ1-3	TRBV6-5	16	NA	NA	TGTGCCAGCAGTTACTCGAGGCCGAGCTCTGGAAACACCATATATTTT	CASSYSRPSSGNTIYF
TRBJ2-2	TRBV2	14	NA	NA	TGTGCCAGCACGTCGGGGTCGAACACCGGGGAGCTGTTTTTT	CASTSGSNTGELFF
TRBJ2-3	TRBV5-1	18	NA	NA	TGCGCCAGCAGCTTGGATCCCCGAGAGGGAACTAGCACAGATACGCAGTATTTT	CASSLDPREGTSTDTQYF
TRBJ2-1	TRBV27	17	NA	TRBD2	TGTGCCAGCAGTATTCGAACCGGACTAGCCGAGGACAATGAGCAGTTCTTC	CASSIRTGLAEDNEQFF
TRBJ2-7	TRBV25-1	17	NA	NA	TGTGCCAGCAGTGAATCATCCCAGGGACGCGGGACGCTCGAGCAGTACTTC	CASSESSQGRGTLEQYF
TRBJ2-2	TRBV7-2	15	NA	NA	TGTGCCAGCAGCTTAAAAGGGGGATGGGGCGGGGAGCTGTTTTTT	CASSLKGGWGGELFF
TRBJ2-2	TRBV7-3	12	NA	NA	TGTGCCAGCAGCTTTACAGGGTCGGAGCTGTTTTTT	CASSFTGSELFF
TRBJ2-7	TRBV5-8	14	NA	TRBD1	TGTGCCAGCAGCAACCGACAGGGGGTCTACGAGCAGTACTTC	CASSNRQGVYEQYF
TRBJ2-2	TRBV7-9	15	NA	TRBD1	TGTGCCAGCAGCCTCGGGACAGGGAACACCGGGGAGCTGTTTTTT	CASSLGTGNTGELFF
TRBJ1-2	TRBV30	12	NA	NA	TGTGCCTGGAGCCCAGGGGCGGAAGGCTACACCTTC	CAWSPGAEGYTF
TRBJ1-4	TRBV15	16	NA	NA	TGTGCCACCAGCAGAGATCTTTTGGCGGGGGGCGAAAAACTGTTTTTT	CATSRDLLAGGEKLFF
TRBJ2-1	TRBV19	16	NA	TRBD2	TGTGCCAGTTCAAAACGACTAGCGGGAGCATACAATGAGCAGTTCTTC	CASSKRLAGAYNEQFF
TRBJ2-2	TRBV7-3	16	few	TRBD1	TGTGCCAGCAGCGGACCGGGACAGACTCACACCGGGGAGCTGTTTTTT	CASSGPGQTHTGELFF
TRBJ2-1	TRBV6-6	15	once	TRBD2	TGTGCCAGCAGTGATGCGGGAGTATCGAACAATGAGCAGTTCTTC	CASSDAGVSNNEQFF
TRBJ2-7	TRBV28	14	NA	NA	TGTGCCAGCAGTTTCGGCGGGACCGTGGGGGAGCAGTACTTC	CASSFGGTVGEQYF
TRBJ2-2	TRBV19	16	NA	NA	TGTGCCAGTAGGGTGGGGTCAGGGGTGAGGACCGGGGAGCTGTTTTTT	CASRVGSGVRTGELFF
TRBJ2-7	TRBV9	13	NA	TRBD1	TGTGCCAGCAGCGTAGTGGACAGGGACGAGCAGTACTTC	CASSVVDRDEQYF
TRBJ2-6	TRBV7-9	14	NA	TRBD1	TGTGCCAGCACCAGGGGGTCTGGGGCCAACGTCCTGACTTTC	CASTRGSGANVLTF
TRBJ1-1	TRBV18	18	NA	TRBD1	TGTGCCAGTTCTTACCACCCGGGACAGGGGGTCGTTCGTGATGAAGCTTTCTTT	CASSYHPGQGVVRDEAFF
TRBJ1-1	TRBV10-2	12	NA	NA	TGCGTCTCGACAGATATGAACACTGAAGCTTTCTTT	CVSTDMNTEAFF
TRBJ1-1	TRBV15	13	few	NA	TGTGCCACCAGCAGAGATAGGGGCACTGAAGCTTTCTTT	CATSRDRGTEAFF
TRBJ2-4	TRBV28	15	NA	NA	TGTGCCAGCAGTTTAGGTGGAGGGCAGAAAAACATTCAGTACTTC	CASSLGGGQKNIQYF
TRBJ1-2	TRBV27	11	NA	NA	TGTGCCAGCAGTTTTGGAGGCTTAAGGATCTTC	CASSFGGLRIF
TRBJ1-1	TRBV18	15	NA	NA	TGTGCCAGCTCACCACAGGTCCTTCAGGACACTGAAGCTTTCTTT	CASSPQVLQDTEAFF
TRBJ2-1	TRBV7-2	13	once	NA	TGTGCCAGCAGCTACGGACAGCACAATGAGCAGTTCTTC	CASSYGQHNEQFF
TRBJ2-5	TRBV9	14	NA	NA	TGTGCCAGCAGCGCAGACGGGGTTGTGGAGACCCAGTACTTC	CASSADGVVETQYF
TRBJ1-2	TRBV28	13	NA	NA	TGTGCCAGCAGCCTGCAGCAGGTCTATGGCTACACCTTC	CASSLQQVYGYTF
TRBJ1-5	TRBV12-5	13	NA	NA	TGTGCTAGTGGTTTGGGACCACAGCAGCCCCAGCATTTT	CASGLGPQQPQHF
TRBJ1-3	TRBV30	15	NA	TRBD1	TGTGCCTGGAGTGACAGGGGGCGGTCGAGAAACACCATATATTTT	CAWSDRGRSRNTIYF
TRBJ1-1	TRBV10-3	15	NA	NA	TGTGCCATCAGTGCCACCGGAACAGCGAACACTGAAGCTTTCTTT	CAISATGTANTEAFF
TRBJ1-1	TRBV27	11	NA	NA	TGTGCCAGCGCACAGAACACTGAAGCTTTCTTT	CASAQNTEAFF
TRBJ2-6	TRBV6-6	15	NA	NA	TGTGCCAGCAGTTACCTCGGGGCTGGGGCCAACGTCCTGACTTTC	CASSYLGAGANVLTF
TRBJ1-5	TRBV28	15	NA	NA	TGTGCCAGCAGCCCCGCCGGAGGTAGCAATCAGCCCCAGCATTTT	CASSPAGGSNQPQHF
TRBJ1-5	TRBV30	12	few	NA	TGTGCCTGGAGACAGGGTGGGCAGCCCCAGCATTTT	CAWRQGGQPQHF
TRBJ2-7	TRBV28	17	NA	NA	TGTGCCAGCAGTTTTTACTACCCCTATCGGGAGAAGTACGAGCAGTACTTC	CASSFYYPYREKYEQYF
TRBJ1-2	TRBV2	15	NA	TRBD1	TGTGCCAGCATCCAAGAAGGGACAGGGGGCGCGGGCTACACCTTC	CASIQEGTGGAGYTF
TRBJ2-2	TRBV7-9	16	NA	NA	TGTGCCAGCAGCTCCCGGGGGGCAGGGGACACCGGGGAGCTGTTTTTT	CASSSRGAGDTGELFF
TRBJ1-2	TRBV7-2	13	NA	NA	TGTGCCAGCATGAAAGGACAGCGTTATGGCTACACCTTC	CASMKGQRYGYTF
TRBJ2-3	TRBV4-3	18	NA	TRBD2	TGCGCCAGCAGCCAAGATCTGCTAGCGGGGGGTTTGGGAGATACGCAGTATTTT	CASSQDLLAGGLGDTQYF
TRBJ2-2	TRBV7-6	17	NA	TRBD2	TGTGCCAGCAGCTTAGGACTAGCGGGGACGGCAACCGGGGAGCTGTTTTTT	CASSLGLAGTATGELFF
TRBJ1-2	TRBV30	13	NA	TRBD1	TGTGCCTGGGGCCGGGACAGTAACTATGGCTACACCTTC	CAWGRDSNYGYTF
TRBJ1-4	TRBV29-1	14	NA	NA	TGCAGCGTTTACATCGGACACTTCCGTGAAAAACTGTTTTTT	CSVYIGHFREKLFF
TRBJ2-2	TRBV7-2	15	few	NA	TGTGCCAGCAGCTTAAACTCCCCGAACACCGGGGAGCTGTTTTTT	CASSLNSPNTGELFF
TRBJ1-2	TRBV27	14	NA	NA	TGTGCCAGCAGTTTTGGCGGGGCTAACTATGGCTACACCTTC	CASSFGGANYGYTF
TRBJ2-1	TRBV2	13	few	NA	TGTGCCAGCAGTGAACGGTCGGACAATGAGCAGTTCTTC	CASSERSDNEQFF
TRBJ2-3	TRBV28	17	NA	TRBD2	TGTGTCAGCAGTTTAGTACTAGCGGGGGGGTGGACAGATACGCAGTATTTT	CVSSLVLAGGWTDTQYF
TRBJ1-3	TRBV28	15	NA	NA	TGTGCCAGCAGCCGTGGACAGTCCTCTGGAAACACCATATATTTT	CASSRGQSSGNTIYF
TRBJ2-7	TRBV5-1	14	NA	TRBD1	TGCGCCAGCAGCTCCGGGACAGGGGTATATGTGCAGTACTTC	CASSSGTGVYVQYF